These 20 T cell receptor beta chains share one sample of origin, sequenced in a study of blood T cells in healthy people across ages. A J-beta primer mix and a sample-barcoded 5' primer were used in a second PCR of roughly 6 to 11 cycles. TCRdb fed the 5' RACE reads into MiXCR, producing one record per CDR3 protein. Altogether some 1,800,000 distinct CDR3 sequences are present, approximately 40% being singletons, with the ten largest covering 23%. The sequencing input was blood. These receptors were collected from a human donor in good health.

V usage is TRBV6-2 or TRBV6-3 and J usage is TRBJ2-5, with TRBD2 matching over 7 bases. The CDR3 totals 16 residues. Trimming cost V 5 bases and J 5 bases; bases outside gene matches: 14. Germline-derived CDR1 and CDR2 are MNHEY and SVGEGT. The CDR3 bases are TGTGCCAGCAGTCGACGGGCAGCAGGGCGGGGGGAGACCCAGTACTTC. It yields the protein CASSRRAAGRGETQYF.

The chain is built from TRBV7-9 and TRBJ2-7; a weak D match, TRBD1 (6 bases). The V end was cut by 2 bases, the J end by 5 bases, with 13 bases between. Germline-derived CDR1 and CDR2 are SEHNR and FQNEAQ (reference sequence). This CDR3 has 14 amino acids. CDR3 DNA: TGTGCCAGCAGCTTACCACAGGGAGATAACGAGCAGTACTTC. Protein: CASSLPQGDNEQYF.

The chain employs TRBV10-3 and TRBJ2-3; 9 positions match TRBD2. Germline lookup yields CDR1 ENHRY and CDR2 SYGVKD. Trimming took 8 bases from V and 3 from J; bases not matched to a gene: 6. This CDR3 spans 14 amino acids. The CDR3: CAIVSGGQTDTQYF. CDR3 sequence (DNA): TGTGCCATCGTAAGCGGGGGGCAGACAGATACGCAGTATTTT.

This chain uses TRBV12-3 or TRBV12-4 with TRBJ2-1, with D hard to call. V was clipped by 5 bases and J by 15 bases, with 20 bases between them. There are 13 residues in the CDR3. CDR3 nucleotide sequence: TGTGCCAGCAGTCCCCGAAGTGAAGGGCTCCGGTTCTTC. Its protein is CASSPRSEGLRFF.

This chain connects TRBV29-1 to TRBJ2-1; 7 bases agree with TRBD2. CDR1 SQVTM and CDR2 ANQGSEA come from the germline V gene. The CDR3 is made up of 13 amino acids. Losses at the gene ends were 4 bases for V and 4 bases for J; bases not matched to a gene: 4. CDR3 nucleotide sequence: TGCAGCGTTGGAAGCGGGGATTACAATGAGCAGTTCTTC. It yields the protein CSVGSGDYNEQFF.

In this sample, this clonotype turned up a few times. The CDR3 region is CASSLGLPGELPHGYTF. The CDR3 DNA reads as TGTGCCAGCAGCTTAGGCCTACCAGGGGAACTACCACATGGCTACACCTTC. V and J are TRBV13 and TRBJ1-2; tentatively, D is TRBD1 (6 bases). Germline V gives CDR1 PRHDT, CDR2 FYEKMQ (reference sequence). The CDR3 has 17 residues. V lost 0 bases to trimming and J lost 6 bases, with 20 bases between them.

The chain is built from TRBV11-2 and TRBJ1-5; D not resolved. V was pared by 6 bases and J by 0 bases, with 30 bases between. The CDR3 is 21 amino acids. CDR1 is SGHAT, CDR2 FQNNGV, per germline. This CDR3 is CASSLVVSGELGFFSNQPQHF. The DNA for the CDR3 is TGTGCCAGCAGTCTCGTGGTTTCTGGCGAACTCGGTTTTTTTAGCAATCAGCCCCAGCATTTT.

This clonotype was observed a handful of times. The J gene is TRBJ2-6, the V gene TRBV6-6; either TRBD1 or TRBD2 may supply D (5 bases each). This CDR3 comprises 15 residues. Trimming removed 2 bases from V and 7 bases from J, with 12 bases in between. The germline V gene has CDR1 MNHNY and CDR2 SVGAGI (reference sequence). Here the CDR3 reads CASSYVQGRANVLTF. CDR3 bases: TGTGCCAGCAGTTACGTCCAGGGACGTGCCAACGTCCTGACTTTC.

This chain connects TRBV29-1 to TRBJ2-1, with no clear D. Germline-derived CDR1 and CDR2 are SQVTM and ANQGSEA. V lost 6 bases, J lost 6 bases, and 12 bases lay in between. The CDR3 spans 12 residues. CDR3 coding DNA: TGCAGCGTCGAGCAGTTACTCAATGAGCAGTTCTTC. This translates into CSVEQLLNEQFF.

V gene TRBV7-2 combines with J gene TRBJ2-6; D possibly uses TRBD1 or TRBD2 (5 bases each). Germline values: CDR1 SGHTA, CDR2 FQGNSA. The CDR3 contains 16 residues. The V end lost 2 bases, the J end lost 2 bases, and 10 bases lay between the germline ends. The CDR3 here is CASSLQGEPGANVLTF. CDR3 nucleotides: TGTGCCAGCAGCTTACAGGGAGAGCCTGGGGCCAACGTCCTGACTTTC.

This clonotype was seen a few times. The chain joins TRBV7-9 to TRBJ1-1; D is possibly TRBD1 (6 bases). The CDR3 extends over 14 amino acids. The ends were cut back, 4 bases at V and 3 bases at J, with 12 bases in the middle. From germline, CDR1 is SEHNR and CDR2 FQNEAQ (reference sequence). CDR3 residues: CASSSPGQYTEAFF. The CDR3 coding sequence is TGTGCCAGCAGCTCCCCTGGACAGTACACTGAAGCTTTCTTT.

This chain uses TRBV12-3 or TRBV12-4 with TRBJ2-1; possible D gene TRBD2, 6 bases. V was shortened by 2 bases and J by 7 bases, with 15 bases between the two germline ends. The CDR3 sequence is 15 residues long. CDR3 nucleotide sequence: TGTGCCAGCAGTTTACATGAGGGGAGGAGAAATGAGCAGTTCTTC. Translated, it gives CASSLHEGRRNEQFF.

The rearrangement joins TRBV4-3 to TRBJ1-2; TRBD1 might be the D (5 bases). Deletions cut 2 bases from V and 6 bases from J, with 16 bases between. Germline V CDR1 and CDR2: LGHNA, YSLEER. This CDR3 contains 15 residues. The CDR3 DNA follows: TGCGCCAGCAGCCAAACCCAGGGAAGGGAGCATGGCTACACCTTC. Protein: CASSQTQGREHGYTF.

This sequence joins TRBV11-2 and TRBJ1-2; the D gene is possibly TRBD1 (6 bases). Per the germline V gene, CDR1 is SGHAT and CDR2 is FQNNGV. CDR3 size: 15 residues. V lost 5 bases, J lost 8 bases, and 21 bases lay in between. CDR3 region: CASSPPNRGGRGYTF. In nucleotides, the CDR3 is TGTGCCAGCAGCCCACCGAACAGAGGGGGGCGCGGCTACACCTTC.

The rearrangement joins TRBV12-3 or TRBV12-4 to TRBJ1-2; the D gene is possibly TRBD1 (6 bases). The V gene lost 5 bases and the J gene lost 0 bases, with 13 bases spanning the gap. The CDR3 covers 15 residues. DNA of the CDR3: TGTGCCAGCAGTCGGGGGGGCAGAACTAACTATGGCTACACCTTC. It specifies CASSRGGRTNYGYTF.

This clonotype was seen once. The chain uses TRBV12-3 or TRBV12-4 and TRBJ1-5, with no clear D. Trimming took 3 bases from V and 3 from J, leaving 18 bases between them. The CDR3 consists of 17 residues. The CDR3 DNA sequence: TGTGCCAGCAGTTTGATCGGAGGAGCAGGACTCAATCAGCCCCAGCATTTT. Translating it yields CASSLIGGAGLNQPQHF.

This clonotype is a singleton in its sample. The chain has TRBV28 and TRBJ1-4, with a possible D match to TRBD1 (5 bases). Germline V gene lookup returns CDR1 MDHEN and CDR2 SYDVKM. The CDR3 covers 16 residues. V gave up 4 bases and J gave up 1 base, with 13 bases separating them. This chain's CDR3 is CASSSVGPITNEKLFF. CDR3 DNA: TGTGCCAGCAGTTCAGTGGGGCCGATAACTAATGAAAAACTGTTTTTT.

The genes are TRBV7-8 and TRBJ1-5; D gene ambiguous. The CDR3 totals 16 residues. Germline loops: CDR1 SGHVS, CDR2 FQNEAQ. Trimming took 5 bases from V and 2 from J, leaving 16 bases between them. CDR3 region: CASSPARVSGNQPQHF. Written as DNA, the CDR3 is TGTGCCAGCAGCCCGGCCCGGGTGTCAGGCAATCAGCCCCAGCATTTT.

The chain is built from TRBV12-5 and TRBJ1-2; TRBD1 might be the D (5 bases). Germline V gene lookup returns CDR1 LGHNT and CDR2 FRNRAP. V dropped 6 bases and J dropped 6 bases, with 14 bases sitting between them. This CDR3 is built from 13 residues. The CDR3: CASGPGTPDGYTF. CDR3 bases: TGTGCTAGTGGCCCAGGGACGCCGGATGGCTACACCTTC.

The rearrangement joins TRBV10-3 to TRBJ1-1; a weak D match, TRBD1 (6 bases). This CDR3 comprises 15 residues. From germline, CDR1 is ENHRY and CDR2 SYGVKD. V was pared by 0 bases and J by 4 bases, with 12 bases between. The CDR3 DNA sequence: TGTGCCATCAGTGAGTCGCGGGGGGCGACCACTGAAGCTTTCTTT. Amino acids: CAISESRGATTEAFF.